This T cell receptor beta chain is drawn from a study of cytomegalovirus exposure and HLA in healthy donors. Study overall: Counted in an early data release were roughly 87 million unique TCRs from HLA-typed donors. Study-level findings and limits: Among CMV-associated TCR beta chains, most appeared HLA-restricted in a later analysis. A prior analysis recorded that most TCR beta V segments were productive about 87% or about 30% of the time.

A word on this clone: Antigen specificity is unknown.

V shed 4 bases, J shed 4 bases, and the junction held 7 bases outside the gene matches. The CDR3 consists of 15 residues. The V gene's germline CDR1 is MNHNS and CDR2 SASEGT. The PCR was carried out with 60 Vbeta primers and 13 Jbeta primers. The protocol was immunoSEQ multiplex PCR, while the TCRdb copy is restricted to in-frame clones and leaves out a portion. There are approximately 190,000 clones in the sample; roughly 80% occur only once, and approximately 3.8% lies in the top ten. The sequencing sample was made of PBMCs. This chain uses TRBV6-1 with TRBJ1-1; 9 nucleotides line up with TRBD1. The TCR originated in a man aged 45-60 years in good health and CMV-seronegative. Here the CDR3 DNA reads TGTGCCAGCAGTGGCAGGACAGGGGTGATCACTGAAGCTTTCTTT. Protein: CASSGRTGVITEAFF.